Shown below are 13 T cell receptor beta chains from a single sample sequenced in a study of blood T cell repertoires in COVID-19. Profiling relied on immunoSEQ multiplex PCR, and the TCRdb table lists in-frame clones only, not all of them. The data hold 80,000 to 85,000 clones, with 88% observed a single time. Sequenced sample: peripheral blood. These receptors all come from a woman aged 80 or over with acute or convalescent COVID-19.

The rearrangement links TRBV20-1 to TRBJ2-7; D is unclear. The CDR3 is made up of 11 amino acids. The V gene lost 6 bases and the J gene lost 3 bases, with 9 bases spanning the gap. Germline CDR1 is DFQATT and CDR2 is SNEGSKA (reference sequence). The CDR3 loop reads CSATRNYEQYF. As DNA, the CDR3 is TGCAGTGCCACGAGGAACTACGAGCAGTACTTC.

The chain joins TRBV6-2 or TRBV6-3 to TRBJ1-2; 8 nucleotides match TRBD1. Losses at the gene ends were 4 bases for V and 5 bases for J; bases not matched to a gene: 9. The CDR3 extends over 15 amino acids. Germline CDR1 MNHEY, CDR2 SVGEGT. CDR3 amino acids: CASSSTGQGNYGYTF. The DNA of the CDR3 is TGTGCCAGCAGTTCAACCGGACAGGGAAATTATGGCTACACCTTC.

The chain combines TRBV30 with TRBJ2-2, with D maybe TRBD2 (5 bases). This CDR3 is built from 15 residues. Per the germline V gene, CDR1 is GTSNPN and CDR2 is SVGIG (reference sequence). Trimming removed 0 bases at V and 2 bases at J, with 10 bases between. The CDR3 sequence is CAWSVGRANTGELFF. The CDR3 DNA reads TGTGCCTGGAGTGTCGGGCGGGCCAACACCGGGGAGCTGTTTTTT.

The V gene is TRBV6-6, the J gene TRBJ2-7, with TRBD2 matching over 9 bases. CDR1 and CDR2 (germline): MNHNY, SVGAGI (reference sequence). The CDR3 spans 15 residues. After removal of 6 bases from V and 5 bases from J, the junction contained 11 bases not matched to a gene. The CDR3, as DNA: TGTGCCAGCAGACTTCCGGCTAGCGGGGAACACGAGCAGTACTTC. Translated: CASRLPASGEHEQYF.

The chain couples TRBV29-1 to TRBJ1-1; D unresolved. This CDR3 has 10 amino acids. The germline CDR1 and CDR2 sequences are SQVTM and ANQGSEA. Trimming removed 5 bases at V and 12 bases at J, with 13 bases between. The CDR3 DNA follows: TGCAGCGTTAGAACCGGGGATTCTTTCTTT. It is translated as CSVRTGDSFF.

The rearrangement uses TRBV3-1 (or the pseudogene TRBV3-2) and TRBJ2-3, with TRBD1 identical over 9 bases. The CDR3 is made up of 15 amino acids. Per the germline V gene, CDR1 is LGHDT and CDR2 is YNNKEL (reference sequence). J lost 4 bases, V lost 4 bases, and 6 bases had no gene match. As DNA, the CDR3 is TGTGCCAGCAGCCCAACAGGGGGCAGGGCAGATACGCAGTATTTT. Translating it yields CASSPTGGRADTQYF.

The CDR3 DNA sequence: TGTGCCAGCAGCCCGACGACTAGTGGGACCCAGTACTTC. Translation gives CASSPTTSGTQYF. The rearrangement joins TRBV11-2 to TRBJ2-5; a possible D gene is TRBD2 (6 bases). This CDR3 spans 13 amino acids. Looked up from germline, CDR1 is SGHAT and CDR2 is FQNNGV. V lost 5 bases and J lost 7, with 14 bases in between.

The genes are TRBV15 and TRBJ2-3; 7 nucleotides match TRBD2. The CDR3 loop spans 13 amino acids. V was clipped by 7 bases and J by 6 bases; unmatched bases: 7. The germline gives CDR1 LNHNV, CDR2 YYDKDF (reference sequence). This chain's CDR3 is CATTPAGGDTQYF. The CDR3 region has the DNA TGTGCCACCACCCCGGCCGGGGGGGATACGCAGTATTTT.

This clone was seen only once. V is TRBV19 and J is TRBJ2-1, with 7 bases identical to TRBD2. This CDR3 has 16 amino acids. Germline V lookup: CDR1 LNHDA, CDR2 SQIVND (reference sequence). The V segment lost 6 bases and the J segment 5 bases; nucleotides outside the gene matches: 13. The CDR3 reads CASSVRGLRRDNEQFF. Here the CDR3 DNA reads TGTGCCAGTAGCGTAAGGGGACTAAGAAGGGACAATGAGCAGTTCTTC.

The sample holds one count of this clone. The chain combines TRBV19 with TRBJ2-6; maybe TRBD2 (6 bases). V gave up 8 bases and J gave up 0 bases, with 14 bases separating them. From germline, CDR1 is LNHDA and CDR2 SQIVND (reference sequence). The CDR3 covers 16 residues. CDR3 DNA: TGTGCCAGTGACCCGGGGACTCTCTCTGGGGCCAACGTCCTGACTTTC. Residues: CASDPGTLSGANVLTF.

The V and J genes are TRBV30 and TRBJ1-1; 9 nucleotides agree with TRBD1. V trimming: 2 bases; J trimming: 5 bases; junction bases outside the gene matches: 9. Germline CDR1 is GTSNPN and CDR2 is SVGIG (reference sequence). CDR3 length: 15 residues. The CDR3 DNA sequence: TGTGCCTGGAGTTCTCCCGGGACAGGGTGGACTGAAGCTTTCTTT. Translating gives CAWSSPGTGWTEAFF.

This chain links TRBV9 with TRBJ2-1; D is uncertain. The CDR3 loop spans 14 amino acids. Trimming removed 0 bases at V and 9 bases at J, with 13 bases between. Germline V gene data show CDR1 as SGDLS and CDR2 as YYNGEE. In nucleotides, the CDR3 is TGTGCCAGCAGCGTAGCTAGATTTGGTGGTGAGCAGTTCTTC. Protein: CASSVARFGGEQFF.

The chain couples TRBV11-3 to TRBJ2-1, with D uncertain. The V gene lost 0 bases and the J gene lost 5 bases, with 2 bases spanning the gap. Per germline, CDR1 SGHNT and CDR2 YENEEA. The CDR3 is 12 residues long. In nucleotides, the CDR3 is TGTGCCAGCAGCTTAGACAACAATGAGCAGTTCTTC. It codes for CASSLDNNEQFF.